Below are 21 T cell receptor beta chains sequenced from a single sample in a study of cytomegalovirus exposure and HLA in healthy donors. Assay used: immunoSEQ multiplex PCR; TCRdb lists only in-frame clones, some missing. The table has 110,000 or so clones, 86% seen once. The sample was PBMCs. The receptors here all came from a man between 18 and 29 years old in good health and CMV-seronegative.

The CDR3 DNA follows: TGTGCCAGCAGTGAAGTAAGCGAAAAACTGTTTTTT. Protein: CASSEVSEKLFF. The chain carries TRBV6-1 and TRBJ1-4; D is uncertain. CDR1 MNHNS and CDR2 SASEGT come from the germline V gene. The V end lost 1 base, the J end lost 8 bases, and 5 bases lay between the germline ends. The CDR3 loop spans 12 amino acids.

This sequence joins TRBV6-1 and TRBJ2-2; unclear D gene. Germline CDR1 and CDR2: MNHNS and SASEGT. The V end was cut by 11 bases, the J end by 6 bases, with 19 bases between. The CDR3 extends over 14 amino acids. This CDR3 reads CAGSDLFDAGELFF. CDR3 DNA: TGTGCCGGTTCCGACTTGTTTGACGCCGGGGAGCTGTTTTTT.

As regards this clone: Other DNA sequences in this sample translate to the same CDR3. The chain links TRBV5-1 to TRBJ1-4; 9 bases line up with TRBD1. Germline CDR1 is SGHRS and CDR2 is YFSETQ. The CDR3 contains 15 residues. J was trimmed by 7 bases and V by 4 bases; bases with no gene match: 8. This CDR3 reads CASSLGQGKGEKLFF. CDR3 DNA: TGCGCCAGCAGCCTAGGACAGGGGAAGGGTGAAAAACTGTTTTTT.

This chain joins TRBV6-1 and TRBJ2-4, with D possibly being TRBD1 (5 bases). The CDR3 is 14 amino acids. Germline V gives CDR1 MNHNS, CDR2 SASEGT. V shed 5 bases and J shed 0 bases, with 8 bases lying between them. The DNA for the CDR3 is TGTGCCAGCAGTTCACAGGTAGCCAAAAACATTCAGTACTTC. As protein: CASSSQVAKNIQYF.

CDR3 DNA: TGTGCCAGCAGCCCACCAGAGACTAGCGGGAGGGGATACTACGAGCAGTACTTC. Its protein is CASSPPETSGRGYYEQYF. The rearrangement joins TRBV7-9 to TRBJ2-7; TRBD2 agrees at 14 bases. The CDR3 is 18 amino acids. V lost 5 bases to trimming and J lost 3 bases; unmatched junction nucleotides: 12. Germline CDR1 is SEHNR and CDR2 is FQNEAQ (reference sequence).

V usage is TRBV7-9 and J usage is TRBJ2-7; D is undetermined. The V end was cut by 4 bases, the J end by 2 bases, with 15 bases between. The CDR3 runs to 15 residues. Germline V lookup: CDR1 SEHNR, CDR2 FQNEAQ (reference sequence). The CDR3 region has the DNA TGTGCCAGCAGCTCCCCCACCACAGTAGCCTACGAGCAGTACTTC. Amino acids: CASSSPTTVAYEQYF.

The CDR3 loop reads CASNGTGTTPLHF. DNA of the CDR3: TGTGCCAGCAATGGGACAGGAACGACACCCCTCCACTTT. The rearrangement uses TRBV6-4 and TRBJ1-6, with 8 bases that match TRBD1. Trimming at V came to 7 bases and at J to 11 bases, leaving 7 bases not matched to a gene. This CDR3 contains 13 residues. Germline CDR1 reads MRHNA; CDR2 reads SNTAGT.

The chain carries TRBV7-8 and TRBJ1-5; D remains ambiguous. Germline CDR1 reads SGHVS; CDR2 reads FQNEAQ. Trimming pared 5 bases from V and 0 bases from J, leaving 5 bases between. The CDR3 has 13 residues. DNA for the CDR3: TGTGCCAGCAGCGTCTATAGCAATCAGCCCCAGCATTTT. This codes for CASSVYSNQPQHF.

The chain links TRBV10-1 to TRBJ1-2, with D possibly TRBD1 on 6 matching bases. V was trimmed by 7 bases and J by 6 bases, leaving 15 bases between them. This CDR3 contains 13 residues. The germline gives CDR1 WNHNN, CDR2 SYGVQD (reference sequence). CDR3 residues: CASNPQGNHGYTF. CDR3 nucleotides: TGCGCCAGCAACCCCCAGGGGAACCATGGCTACACCTTC.

The rearrangement uses TRBV5-5 and TRBJ1-1, with D perhaps matching TRBD1 (6 bases). Germline CDR1 is SGHKS and CDR2 is YYEKEE (reference sequence). V lost 0 bases, J lost 10 bases, and 13 bases lay in between. The CDR3 covers 13 residues. For the CDR3, the DNA is TGTGCCAGCAGCTTGGAGGGGGGGGGTCGAGCTTTCTTT. This encodes CASSLEGGGRAFF.

The chain joins TRBV19 to TRBJ1-1; the match to TRBD1 covers 12 bases. The CDR3 contains 14 residues. Germline-derived CDR1 and CDR2 are LNHDA and SQIVND (reference sequence). With V trimmed by 3 bases and J by 4 bases, 0 bases remained unmatched. DNA of the CDR3: TGTGCCAGTAGTATGGGACAGGGGGCCACTGAAGCTTTCTTT. Translation: CASSMGQGATEAFF.

The V gene is TRBV30, the J gene TRBJ2-7, with D possibly matching TRBD2 (6 bases). CDR1 and CDR2 (germline): GTSNPN, SVGIG (reference sequence). V dropped 2 bases and J dropped 3 bases, with 17 bases sitting between them. The CDR3 is 15 residues long. This CDR3 is CAWSRGRTTHYEQYF. CDR3 sequence (DNA): TGTGCCTGGAGTCGAGGGAGGACAACCCACTACGAGCAGTACTTC.

The chain couples TRBV6-4 to TRBJ2-2; D is possibly TRBD1 (6 bases). Trimming stripped 5 bases from V and 6 bases from J, with 13 bases between. The CDR3 contains 14 residues. Looked up from germline, CDR1 is MRHNA and CDR2 is SNTAGT. The CDR3 coding sequence is TGTGCCAGCAGTTCCTCCAACAGGGCCGGGGAGCTGTTTTTT. Translating it yields CASSSSNRAGELFF.

The chain uses TRBV6-5 and TRBJ2-1, with D unclear. Per the germline V gene, CDR1 is MNHEY and CDR2 is SVGAGI. Trimming shortened V by 6 bases and J by 4 bases, and 10 bases separated the two germline ends. The CDR3 contains 13 residues. This CDR3 is CASRKRVYNEQFF. The DNA of the CDR3 is TGTGCCAGCAGGAAACGCGTGTACAATGAGCAGTTCTTC.

V is TRBV29-1 and J is TRBJ2-7; D is unclear. V was clipped by 4 bases and J by 4 bases, with 8 bases between them. The CDR3 runs 11 residues. CDR1 SQVTM and CDR2 ANQGSEA come from the germline V gene. CDR3 loop: CSVALTYEQYF. DNA for the CDR3: TGCAGCGTTGCCCTCACATACGAGCAGTACTTC.

On this clone: Likely a read error: the CDR3 ends without its conserved phenylalanine or tryptophan. It is unclear where the CDR3 begins or ends on the DNA, so no DNA is shown, and the CDR3 is as TCRdb lists it. The V gene is TRBV6-1, the J gene TRBJ1-1; the table's D gene call, TRBD1, was not cross checked with the DNA. The length of the CDR3 is 13 amino acids, counting both ends. The germline gives CDR1 MNHNS, CDR2 SASEGT. The CDR3 loop is CASSDSGAGAYEA.

This sequence joins TRBV6-5 and TRBJ1-4; D remains ambiguous. With 0 bases removed from V and 5 bases from J, the gap between germline ends came to 10 bases. The CDR3 extends over 15 amino acids. From germline, CDR1 is MNHEY and CDR2 SVGAGI. CDR3 DNA sequence: TGTGCCAGCAGTTACTCACCAGGAATGAATGAAAAACTGTTTTTT. Translating gives CASSYSPGMNEKLFF.

The genes are TRBV27 and TRBJ2-2; 8 nucleotides align to TRBD1. CDR3 size: 13 residues. With 5 bases clipped from V and 5 bases from J, the junction kept 1 base outside the gene matches. Germline CDR1 reads MNHEY; CDR2 reads SMNVEV (reference sequence). CDR3 region: CASSNRGTGELFF. The CDR3 DNA reads as TGTGCCAGCAGTAACAGGGGGACCGGGGAGCTGTTTTTT.

V is TRBV2 and J is TRBJ1-1, with 7 nucleotides matching TRBD1. The CDR3 contains 16 residues. Per germline, CDR1 SNHLY and CDR2 FYNNEI. V lost 6 bases to trimming and J lost 0 bases; unmatched junction nucleotides: 10. CDR3 region: CASRRQGPFLNTEAFF. The CDR3 region has the DNA TGTGCCAGCAGAAGACAGGGTCCGTTTTTGAACACTGAAGCTTTCTTT.

The V gene is TRBV28, the J gene TRBJ1-4; D is uncertain. CDR3 length equals 15 residues. V was pared by 3 bases and J by 0 bases, with 8 bases between. Germline V gene data show CDR1 as MDHEN and CDR2 as SYDVKM. CDR3 sequence (DNA): TGTGCCAGCAGTTTGGTGGGAGCAACTAATGAAAAACTGTTTTTT. Its protein is CASSLVGATNEKLFF.

The chain carries TRBV4-2 and TRBJ1-5; TRBD1 aligns across 7 bases. Per germline, CDR1 LGHNA and CDR2 YNFKEQ. The CDR3 extends over 15 amino acids. The junction had 5 bases not matched to a gene; V was cut back by 0 bases and J by 6 bases. CDR3 in amino acids: CASSQDLSGGQPQHF. As DNA, the CDR3 is TGTGCCAGCAGCCAAGATCTGTCAGGGGGTCAGCCCCAGCATTTT.